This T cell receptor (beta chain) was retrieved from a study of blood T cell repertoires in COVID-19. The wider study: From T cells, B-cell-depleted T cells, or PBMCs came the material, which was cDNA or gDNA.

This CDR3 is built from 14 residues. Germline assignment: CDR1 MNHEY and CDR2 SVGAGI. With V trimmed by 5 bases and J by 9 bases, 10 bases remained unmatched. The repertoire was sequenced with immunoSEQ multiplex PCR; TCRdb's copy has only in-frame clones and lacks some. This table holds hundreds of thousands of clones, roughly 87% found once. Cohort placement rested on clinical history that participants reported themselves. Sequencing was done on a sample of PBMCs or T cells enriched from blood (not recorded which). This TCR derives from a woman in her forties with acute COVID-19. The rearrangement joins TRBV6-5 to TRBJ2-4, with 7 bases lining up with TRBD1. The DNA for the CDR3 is TGTGCCAGCAGTCGGGACAGAAAAGTGGGCATTCAGTACTTC. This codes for CASSRDRKVGIQYF.